These T cell receptor beta chains were read from a single sample in a study of PD-L1 blockade in urothelial cancer. Profiled with immunoSEQ multiplex PCR; TCRdb holds only in-frame clones, not every one. The table lists 70,000 to 90,000 clones, 82% of them singletons. The sequencing used PBMCs, collected around atezolizumab (anti-PD-L1) treatment. All receptors come from a man between 70 and 80 years old with urothelial cancer. Each CDR3 is given with its conserved first and last residue. A D gene is named only where the DNA matches it firmly. A row's size may be missing; if present it is once, few, many or a size class.

j_call | v_call | clone_size | d_call | cdr3_nt | cdr3_aa
TRBJ2-7 | TRBV2 | . | TRBD2 | TGTGCCAGCAGTGAAGCGGCTAGCGGGAGTTTCTCCTACGAGCAGTACTTC | CASSEAASGSFSYEQYF
TRBJ1-1 | TRBV19 | . | TRBD1 | TGTGCCAGTAGTGTCGGACAGGGGGCCACTGAAGCTTTCTTT | CASSVGQGATEAFF
TRBJ1-1 | TRBV25-1 | . | . | TGTGCCAGCAGTGATGGGAGGGGTCGGAGAGCTTTCTTT | CASSDGRGRRAFF
TRBJ2-5 | TRBV7-9 | . | TRBD1 | TGTGCCAGCAGCCTAGGGACAGGGCAAGAGACCCAGTACTTC | CASSLGTGQETQYF
TRBJ2-1 | TRBV7-9 | . | TRBD2 | TGTGCCAGCCCGGGGGGACTAGGCTCCTACAATGAGCAGTTCTTC | CASPGGLGSYNEQFF
TRBJ2-7 | TRBV6-1 | . | TRBD2 | TGTGCCAGCAGTGATCTATGGACTAGCGAATCCGAGCAGTACTTC | CASSDLWTSESEQYF
TRBJ2-5 | TRBV6-5 | . | TRBD2 | TGTGCCAGCAGTTACGGCAGCGGGGGAACAGTGGCCCAGTACTTC | CASSYGSGGTVAQYF
TRBJ1-5 | TRBV30 | . | . | TGTGCCTGGAGTGTGGCTTTCAATCAGCCCCAGCATTTT | CAWSVAFNQPQHF
TRBJ1-1 | TRBV5-1 | . | . | TGCGCCAGCGGCTTACAGGCAGGGGATGGGGAAGCTTTCTTT | CASGLQAGDGEAFF
TRBJ2-3 | TRBV19 | . | . | TGTGCCAGTAGTATCCTCGGAGCGAGGGATACGCAGTATTTT | CASSILGARDTQYF
TRBJ2-1 | TRBV19 | few | TRBD2 | TGTGCCAGTAGTATCGGACTAGTTAGTGAGCAGTTCTTC | CASSIGLVSEQFF
TRBJ1-4 | TRBV2 | . | TRBD1 | TGTGCCAGCAGGTCCGGGACAGTTAATGAAAAACTGTTTTTT | CASRSGTVNEKLFF
TRBJ2-2 | TRBV19 | . | . | TGTGCCAGTAGTGTCCAGGGAGGTAACCCCGGGGAGCTGTTTTTT | CASSVQGGNPGELFF
TRBJ2-1 | TRBV4-1 | . | TRBD1 | TGCGCCAGCAGCCAGGAAGGACAGGGGGTCAATGAGCAGTTCTTC | CASSQEGQGVNEQFF
TRBJ2-7 | TRBV21-1 | . | . | TGTGCCAGCAGCACGACTAGCCCGCCGGGTGTTGAGCAGTACTTC | CASSTTSPPGVEQYF
TRBJ2-3 | TRBV11-3 | . | TRBD1 | TGTGCCAGCAGCTTAGGGGGGGACAGGGCGCAGTATTTT | CASSLGGDRAQYF
TRBJ2-7 | TRBV11-2 | once | . | TGTGCCAGCAGCTTCAACCGACAGGACTACGAGCAGTACTTC | CASSFNRQDYEQYF
TRBJ1-2 | TRBV5-6 | . | TRBD1 | TGTGCCAGCAGCTTACAGGGGTACTATGGCTACACCTTC | CASSLQGYYGYTF
TRBJ1-4 | TRBV18 | . | . | TGTGCCAGCTCACCACGCGACCCGACAGGAGCAACTAATGAAAAACTGTTTTTT | CASSPRDPTGATNEKLFF
TRBJ2-7 | TRBV5-1 | . | TRBD2 | TGCGCCAGCAGCTTGGCTTTGACTAGCGGGAGGGAACTCTACGAGCAGTACTTC | CASSLALTSGRELYEQYF
TRBJ2-7 | TRBV5-4 | . | TRBD2 | TGTGCCAGCAGCGAGAGCGGGAGGCTCTACGAGCAGTACTTC | CASSESGRLYEQYF
TRBJ2-7 | TRBV7-2 | . | TRBD1 | TGTGCCAGCAGCGCGGACAGGGGGCGGGTTGAGCAGTACTTC | CASSADRGRVEQYF
TRBJ1-1 | TRBV6-5 | . | TRBD1 | TGTGCCAGCAGTTACTTTCGGACAGGGGAGCGCACTGAAGCTTTCTTT | CASSYFRTGERTEAFF
TRBJ2-1 | TRBV9 | . | TRBD2 | TGTGCCAGCAGCGTAGAGGGGACTAGTAGTAAAGGCGATGAGCAGTTCTTC | CASSVEGTSSKGDEQFF